This TCR beta chain was retrieved from a study of Graves' ophthalmopathy and Graves' hyperthyroidism. The study, taken as a whole, reports: Stable hyperthyroidism and ophthalmopathy were told apart by a 13-signature model, which achieved roughly 89% sensitivity and 81.08% specificity.

Germline values: CDR1 SGHDN, CDR2 FVKESK. This CDR3 has 13 amino acids. The V gene lost 7 bases and the J gene lost 2 bases, with 12 bases spanning the gap. As diagnostic evidence, clinical symptoms, serum thyroxine, TRAb, thyroid ultrasound and orbital computed tomography were relied upon. Amplification from RNA transcripts yielded the TCR beta CDR3 regions. Amplification began with first-round RT-PCR using HTBI primers, then second-round multiplex PCR was performed. TCRdb independently ran MiXCR on the multiplex PCR reads; one entry per CDR3 protein. This sample yields some 370,000 distinct CDR3 sequences, of which roughly 15% are seen a single time; about 2.4% belongs to the top ten. In regard to this clonotype: Its antigen is unidentified.

The specimen was peripheral blood. The receptor comes from an adult woman with stable Graves' hyperthyroidism. The rearrangement links TRBV14 to TRBJ2-7, with D perhaps matching TRBD1 (6 bases). CDR3 DNA sequence: TGTGCCAGCAAGATACAGGGAACCTACGAGCAGTACTTC. It translates to CASKIQGTYEQYF.